This TCR beta chain was captured by sequencing in a study of regulatory T cells in long-lasting Graves disease (dated by TCRdb to 2020 to 2023). With regard to the full study: Newly diagnosed Graves' disease patients had taken antithyroid drugs for less than 3 months. Persistent Graves' disease patients were compared with newly diagnosed Graves' disease patients by peripheral blood TCR sequencing and RNA sequencing. The study was registered as a clinical trial and conducted in China. TCR sequencing covered some 13 persistent and approximately 20 newly diagnosed Graves' disease patients, around 35 samples in total.

This clonotype was seen more than once but under ten times. This receptor's antigen is unknown. No clone much larger than this one lies a single base away; base qualities are absent. The research as a whole found: The authors acknowledged the small sample size as a limitation that may reduce accuracy. Only the TCR beta chain was sequenced and analyzed. TRBV28, TRBJ1-2 and TRBJ2-5 were preferentially used in persistent disease, while TRBV20-1 and TRBJ2-1 were favored in newly diagnosed disease. Persistent Graves' disease patients showed lower TCR Shannon entropy and fewer highly expanded clones than newly diagnosed patients, suggesting clonal expansion. Patients with persistent disease shared more public clonotypes (about 2,500) than newly diagnosed patients did (nearly 1,000). Only peripheral blood was studied, because thyroid tissue, the primary lesion, was inaccessible.

This sample's time point label indicates: newly diagnosed GD, antithyroid drugs for less than 3 months. For both TCR sequencing and RNA sequencing, RNA was extracted from PBMCs using TRIzol. The diagnosis of Graves' disease was made according to American Thyroid Association guidelines. Patients for the study were recruited at an endocrinology department in Xi'an, China. From each patient, 8 to 10 milliliters of peripheral blood was collected into an EDTA anticoagulant tube. PBMCs were isolated by Ficoll Paque Plus density gradient separation without further T cell sorting. RNA quality was checked with an Agilent 2100 Bioanalyzer and agarose gel, and concentration with a NanoDrop 2000. V and J are truncated by 6 bases and 6 bases respectively, leaving an intervening sequence of 27 bases. The germline V gene provides CDR1 SQVTM and CDR2 ANQGSEA. Taken from cysteine to phenylalanine, the CDR3 has 16 residues. The only DNA kept is the CDR3, 48 bases in frame from the first base.

Receptor libraries were prepared by multiplex PCR. The sample was run on an Illumina HiSeq 4000. CDR3 regions were amplified by Arm-PCR with iRepertoire HTBI primers to construct TCR beta libraries. Before sequencing, the PCR products underwent gel purification. Concerning the study's data processing: Across samples, 60 to 75 TRBV and 13 to 15 TRBJ segments were identified and used for gene usage analysis of CDR3 amino acid clonotypes. COPE and FqMerger were used to merge the filtered high-quality paired reads into contigs. BLAST was used to align contigs to IMGT TRBV, TRBD and TRBJ reference genes, with CDR3 defined following IMGT. Clonotypes above 0.1% frequency were classified as highly expanded clones. Shannon entropy served as the measure of repertoire diversity, while the Gini coefficient captured V-J evenness. Public clonotypes were defined as clonotypes shared by more than one individual. The raw public data were reprocessed by TCRdb itself: fastp quality trimming at Q25, MiXCR clonotype calling, in-frame beta chains only. Each entry is one CDR3 protein sequence, shown with its most common DNA and genes. TCRdb assigned the V and J calls; the authors' analysis was not used. Across this sample there are 350,000 to 450,000 distinct CDR3 sequences, with about 16% seen only once. The ten largest account for 15% to 20% of the sample.

These data also formed part of another study, on T cells in Graves' hyperthyroidism and ophthalmopathy. The second study's authors report: A patient counted as having stable Graves' hyperthyroidism if no progression to ophthalmopathy occurred over 18 months of follow-up. Hyperthyroidism patients were newly diagnosed, had a disease duration of under 2 months, and were aged 18 to 65 years. The study excluded patients with uncontrolled infections, other autoimmune diseases, pregnancy or lactation. Clinical symptoms, serum thyroxine and TRAb, thyroid ultrasound, and orbital computed tomography formed the basis for the diagnoses. The TCR CDR3 was subjected to a first round of RT-PCR using the HTBI primer set and the Qiagen OneStep RT-PCR kit. Blood samples also contained most of the expanded thyroid clonotypes (frequency above 0.001), which suggests that blood repertoires may reflect thyroid immune responses. In cross-validation, a model built on a 13 V-J signature told ophthalmopathy apart from stable hyperthyroidism with over 85% sensitivity and roughly 81% specificity, and in testing the same model reached 80%/75%. In validation, progression to ophthalmopathy was predicted by the model with 70.59% sensitivity and under 85% specificity, a median of approximately 6.5 months before onset. A discovery cohort of fewer than 110 patients, fewer than 50 with Graves' ophthalmopathy and 55 to 65 with stable Graves' hyperthyroidism, was used to find distinguishing TCR V-J signatures. Prospective prediction of ophthalmopathy was tested in an independent validation cohort of some 20 hyperthyroidism patients and 15 to 17 patients who later progressed to ophthalmopathy. The approximately 97 discovery patients were randomly divided into training and test sets at a 7:3 ratio. The study also compared thyroid tissue and blood T-cell repertoires from more than 5 Graves' hyperthyroidism patients. After sampling, hyperthyroidism patients received methimazole starting at 30 mg daily, and ophthalmopathy patients received high-dose intravenous methylprednisolone. Libraries were constructed in a second round of multiplex PCR, after which size selection and purification were carried out. Libraries were sequenced paired-end with 100 bp reads on an Illumina HiSeq2000. SOAPnuke was used to process the raw data, throwing out any read that contained adapters or uncalled bases, had a mean Phred below 15, or lacked an exact constant-primer or identifier match. High-quality paired reads were merged with COPE v1.2.5, and unique nucleotide sequences were defined as clonotypes. MiTCR v1.1 was used to align clonotypes to the IMGT TRBV, TRBD and TRBJ reference segments. Analysis was restricted to V-J combinations with a frequency above 0.0001, which covered roughly 99% of repertoires. The TCS score was defined as F50 (clonal expansion) divided by E x V (chaos), with BLOSUM62-based TCRdist calculated between CDR3 peptides within each V-J. Welch's t-statistics and random forest reduced approximately 520 V-J features to about 13, which were used in a naive Bayes classifier (R e1071). No statistical method was used to fix the sample size in advance, and group allocation was not hidden from the investigators. TCR Vbeta CDR3 sequencing of 135 peripheral blood samples (roughly 43 ophthalmopathy, roughly 74 hyperthyroidism and roughly 17 progressor patients) is reported in the paper.

The rearranged chain carries TRBV29-1 and TRBJ2-7; TRBD1 could be the D gene, as 5 bases match. The source was peripheral blood mononuclear cells (PBMCs), collected at new diagnosis, from a patient treated with antithyroid drugs. The sequence derives from a woman aged 25 to 39 with Graves disease. Donor details come from another sample of the same person, matched by shared clones. CDR3 loop: CSVAPRSWTSVIEQYF. The bases read TGCAGCGTGGCCCCCCGGTCGTGGACATCTGTCATCGAGCAGTACTTC.